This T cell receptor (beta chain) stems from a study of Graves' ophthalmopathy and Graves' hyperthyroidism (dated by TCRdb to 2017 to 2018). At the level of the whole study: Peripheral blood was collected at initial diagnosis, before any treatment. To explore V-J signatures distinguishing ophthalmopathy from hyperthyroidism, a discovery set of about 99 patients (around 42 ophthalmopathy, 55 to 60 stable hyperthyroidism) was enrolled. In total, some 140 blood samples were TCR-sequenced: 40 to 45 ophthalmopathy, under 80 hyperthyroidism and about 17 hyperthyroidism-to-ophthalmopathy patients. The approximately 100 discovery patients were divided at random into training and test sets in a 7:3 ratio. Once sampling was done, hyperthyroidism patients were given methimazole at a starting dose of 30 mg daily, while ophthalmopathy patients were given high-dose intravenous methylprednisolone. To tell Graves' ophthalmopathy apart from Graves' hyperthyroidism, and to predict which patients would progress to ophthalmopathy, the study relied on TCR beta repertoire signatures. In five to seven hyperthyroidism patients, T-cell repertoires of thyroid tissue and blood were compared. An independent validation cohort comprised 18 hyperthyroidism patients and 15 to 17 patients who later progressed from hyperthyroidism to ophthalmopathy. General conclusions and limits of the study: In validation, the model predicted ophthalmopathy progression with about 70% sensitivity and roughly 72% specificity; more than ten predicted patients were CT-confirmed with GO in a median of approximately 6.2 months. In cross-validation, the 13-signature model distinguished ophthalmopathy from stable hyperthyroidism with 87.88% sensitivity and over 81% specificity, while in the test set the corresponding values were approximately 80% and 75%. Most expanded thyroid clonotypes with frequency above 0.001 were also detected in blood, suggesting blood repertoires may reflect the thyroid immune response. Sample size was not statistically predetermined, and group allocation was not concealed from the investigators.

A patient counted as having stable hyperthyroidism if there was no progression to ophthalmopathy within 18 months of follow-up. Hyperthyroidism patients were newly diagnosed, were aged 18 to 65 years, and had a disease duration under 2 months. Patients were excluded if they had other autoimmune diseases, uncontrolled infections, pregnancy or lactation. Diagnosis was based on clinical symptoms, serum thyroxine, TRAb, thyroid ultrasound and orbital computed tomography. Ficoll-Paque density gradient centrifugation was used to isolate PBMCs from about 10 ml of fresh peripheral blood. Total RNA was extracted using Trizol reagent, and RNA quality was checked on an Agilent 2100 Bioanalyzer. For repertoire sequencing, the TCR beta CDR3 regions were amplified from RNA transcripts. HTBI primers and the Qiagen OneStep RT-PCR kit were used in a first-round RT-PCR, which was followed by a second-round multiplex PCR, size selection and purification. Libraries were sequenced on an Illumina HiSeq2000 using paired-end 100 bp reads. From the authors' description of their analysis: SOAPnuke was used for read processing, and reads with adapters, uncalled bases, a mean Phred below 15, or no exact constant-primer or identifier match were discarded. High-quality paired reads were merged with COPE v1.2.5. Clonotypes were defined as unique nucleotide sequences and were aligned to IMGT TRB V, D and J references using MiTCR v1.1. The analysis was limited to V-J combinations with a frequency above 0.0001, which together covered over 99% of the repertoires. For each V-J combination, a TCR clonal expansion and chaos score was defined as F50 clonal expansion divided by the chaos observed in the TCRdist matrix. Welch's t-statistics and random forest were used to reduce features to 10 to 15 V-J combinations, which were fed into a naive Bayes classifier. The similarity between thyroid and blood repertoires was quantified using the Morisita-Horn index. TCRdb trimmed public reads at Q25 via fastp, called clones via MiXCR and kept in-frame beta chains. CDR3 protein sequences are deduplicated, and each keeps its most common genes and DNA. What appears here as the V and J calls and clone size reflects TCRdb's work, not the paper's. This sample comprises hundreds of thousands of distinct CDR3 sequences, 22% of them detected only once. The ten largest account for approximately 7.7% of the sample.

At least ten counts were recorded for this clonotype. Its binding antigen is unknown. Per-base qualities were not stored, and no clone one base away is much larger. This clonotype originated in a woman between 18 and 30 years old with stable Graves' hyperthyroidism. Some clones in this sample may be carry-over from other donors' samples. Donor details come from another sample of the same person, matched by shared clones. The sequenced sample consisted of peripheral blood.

In nucleotides, the sequence is TGCGCCAGCAGCCCCGACAGGGGGTACTACGAGCAGTACTTC. This gives the protein CASSPDRGYYEQYF. This receptor chain uses TRBV4-1 and TRBJ2-7; 9 central nucleotides agree with TRBD1. The germline V gene gives CDR1 as MGHRA and CDR2 as YSYEKL. V lost 4 bases and J lost 3 bases, and the count of bases not matched to a germline gene is 4. Reading from cysteine to phenylalanine, the CDR3 counts 14 amino acids. Here the CDR3 DNA is all that survives: 42 bases in frame from base 1.